These 11 T cell receptor beta chains share one sample of origin, sequenced in a study of blood T cell repertoires in COVID-19. Using immunoSEQ multiplex PCR, the repertoire was profiled, and TCRdb retains in-frame clones only, with some absent. The table includes some 250,000 clones, over 65% detected once. Sequences were obtained from peripheral blood. Every receptor here comes from a woman older than 75 with acute or convalescent COVID-19.

This clone was counted between two and nine times. This chain links TRBV5-1 with TRBJ1-6; D gene uncertain. The V gene lost 0 bases and the J gene lost 6 bases, with 13 bases spanning the gap. Germline V CDR1 and CDR2: SGHRS, YFSETQ. The CDR3 consists of 16 residues. The CDR3 sequence: CASSLGGRPLNSPLHF. CDR3 coding DNA: TGCGCCAGCAGCTTGGGAGGGAGACCTCTTAATTCACCCCTCCACTTT.

Only one count was recorded for this clone. The rearrangement uses TRBV12-3 or TRBV12-4 and TRBJ2-7; D is perhaps TRBD1 (6 bases). The V and J ends lost 8 bases and 3 bases respectively, with 14 bases between them. The CDR3 spans 13 residues. In DNA form, the CDR3 reads TGTGCCAGCGGACGGACAGACTACTACGAGCAGTACTTC. Protein product: CASGRTDYYEQYF.

This clone was seen more than once but under ten times. This chain connects TRBV27 to TRBJ1-5; 8 nucleotides line up with TRBD1. Germline V gene data show CDR1 as MNHEY and CDR2 as SMNVEV (reference sequence). The V gene end was trimmed by 3 bases and the J gene end by 6 bases; junction bases not matched to a gene: 7. The CDR3 is 15 amino acids. In DNA, the CDR3 is TGTGCCAGCAGTTTCACCGGGACAGGTCGTCAGCCCCAGCATTTT. Its protein product is CASSFTGTGRQPQHF.

The rearrangement links TRBV2 to TRBJ1-4, with D possibly matching TRBD1 (5 bases). The germline V gene encodes CDR1 SNHLY and CDR2 FYNNEI. Trimming removed 7 bases at V and 6 bases at J, with 15 bases between. The CDR3 contains 14 residues. CDR3: CASMRDGGDEKLFF. The CDR3 region has the DNA TGTGCCAGCATGCGGGATGGGGGGGATGAAAAACTGTTTTTT.

This clone has more than one count but fewer than ten. The J gene is TRBJ2-7, the V gene TRBV2; the match to TRBD1 covers 7 bases. V lost 6 bases and J lost 6; bases outside the gene matches: 14. The CDR3 extends over 15 amino acids. CDR1 is SNHLY, CDR2 FYNNEI, per germline. The CDR3 sequence is CASSLDRVPLREQYF. The CDR3 DNA is TGTGCCAGCAGCCTCGACAGGGTTCCTCTTCGCGAGCAGTACTTC. Filled out from reference TRBV2 and TRBJ2-7, the complete variable domain reads EPEVTQTPSHQVTQMGQEVILRCVPISNHLYFYWYRQILGQKVEFLVSFYNNEISEKSEIFDDQFSVERPDGSNFTLKIRSTKLEDSAMYFCASSLDRVPLREQYFGPGTRLTVT.

The chain links TRBV2 to TRBJ1-4, with a tentative D call TRBD1 (6 bases). Germline CDR1 reads SNHLY; CDR2 reads FYNNEI. V lost 3 bases and J lost 7, with 18 bases in between. The CDR3 is 16 residues long. This CDR3 is CASSDNRVSVGEKLFF. The CDR3 DNA reads TGTGCCAGCAGTGATAACAGGGTCTCCGTGGGTGAAAAACTGTTTTTT.

The chain carries TRBV27 and TRBJ2-1; 10 positions match TRBD1. This CDR3 comprises 20 residues. J lost 8 bases, V lost 3 bases, and 22 bases had no gene match. Germline CDR1 and CDR2: MNHEY and SMNVEV (reference sequence). CDR3 DNA sequence: TGTGCCAGCAGTTTGTTTCCCGGTGGTCGCCGGGACAGGGGAAGAGATGAGCAGTTCTTC. Its protein is CASSLFPGGRRDRGRDEQFF.

The rearrangement uses TRBV29-1 and TRBJ1-1, with TRBD1 as a possible D gene (6 bases). The germline V and J ends were trimmed by 4 bases and 5 bases, with 14 bases remaining between them. This CDR3 has 13 amino acids. Germline V gene sequence: CDR1 SQVTM, CDR2 ANQGSEA. The CDR3 DNA is TGCAGCGTTGGAAGGCAGGGGAAGACTGAAGCTTTCTTT. As protein: CSVGRQGKTEAFF.

The chain carries TRBV19 and TRBJ1-3, with D possibly matching TRBD1 (6 bases). Germline V CDR1 and CDR2: LNHDA, SQIVND (reference sequence). Trimming removed 5 bases at V and 0 bases at J, with 11 bases between. CDR3 length: 15 residues. DNA of the CDR3: TGTGCCAGTAGTGTACAGGGTTACTCTGGAAACACCATATATTTT. Translating gives CASSVQGYSGNTIYF. Full variable domain (missing parts from reference TRBV19 and TRBJ1-3): DGGITQSPKYLFRKEGQNVTLSCEQNLNHDAMYWYRQDPGQGLRLIYYSQIVNDFQKGDIAEGYSVSREKKESFPLTVTSAQKNPTAFYLCASSVQGYSGNTIYFGEGSWLTVV.

The chain employs TRBV6-5 and TRBJ2-5, with D hard to call. Germline V lookup: CDR1 MNHEY, CDR2 SVGAGI. The CDR3 runs to 12 residues. V was pared by 0 bases and J by 7 bases, with 6 bases between. CDR3 in DNA: TGTGCCAGCAGTTACTCGACGGGGACCCAGTACTTC. It translates to CASSYSTGTQYF.

In regard to this clone: The identical CDR3 is also encoded by other nucleotide sequences in the sample. Here the CDR3 reads CASSRTSGETQYF. In DNA, the CDR3 is TGTGCCAGCAGCCGGACTAGCGGGGAGACCCAGTACTTC. The J gene is TRBJ2-5, the V gene TRBV3-1 (or the pseudogene TRBV3-2); 11 bases fit TRBD2. The CDR3 contains 13 residues. The V segment lost 4 bases and the J segment 5 bases; nucleotides outside the gene matches: 0. From germline, CDR1 is LGHDT and CDR2 YNNKEL (reference sequence).